The TCR beta chain described here comes from a study of CXCR3-negative and CXCR3-positive naive CD8 T cells. The wider study: Roughly 1.5 +/- 0.3 million TRB reads came from each library, giving about 130 million in total. Overall study results and limits: Higher TRB CDR3 hydrophobicity marked CXCR3-positive naive cells relative to CXCR3-negative naive cells. TRBV-TRBJ usage was similar across naive CXCR3 subsets but distinct in memory cells.

A note on this clonotype: What it binds is unknown.

This CDR3 has 15 amino acids. Germline lookup yields CDR1 SQVTM and CDR2 ANQGSEA. Naive CD8+ T lymphocytes were specified as CD45RO-CCR7+CD27+CD95-. cDNA libraries for TRB were generated by 5' RACE incorporating UMI labels. TCRdb processed the 5' RACE reads again and assigns one entry to each CDR3 protein, with no DNA. This repertoire comprises about 98,000 distinct CDR3 sequences; its ten largest clones make up 1.1%. The clonotype originates from a human donor in good health. Some clones in this sample may be carry-over from other donors' samples. This chain links TRBV29-1 with TRBJ1-2. Sample: naive CXCR3+ CD8+ T cells from blood. Subset meaning: CD45RO-CCR7+CD27+CD95- naive CD8+ T cells expressing CXCR3 (TNR3+). The CDR3 here is CSVKEAKTYRDSYTF.